Below, one T cell receptor (beta chain) is given with its context. This record belongs to a study of shared clonotypes between healthy human individuals. Repertoires were generated with immunoSEQ multiplex PCR, while TCRdb's copy carries only in-frame clones and drops some. The sample carries 1.5 million to 2.5 million clones, less than 95% recorded once. Deletions cut 2 bases from V and 1 base from J, with 9 bases between. The CDR3 has 14 residues. Germline V gene sequence: CDR1 SEHNR, CDR2 FQNEAQ (reference sequence). Selected positively for CCR7 and CD45RO-negative, naive CD8 cells excluded terminally differentiated effector memory CD45RA+ cells.

The clonotype originates from a man in his late teens or twenties in good health. The specimen sequenced was naive CD8+ T cells sorted from blood. V and J are TRBV7-9 and TRBJ2-7; D possibly corresponds to TRBD1 (6 bases). The chain's CDR3 is CASSLIGQSYEQYF. As DNA, the CDR3 is TGTGCCAGCAGCTTAATAGGACAGTCCTACGAGCAGTACTTC.